Presented here are 27 T cell receptor beta chains from one specimen sequenced in a study of blood T cell repertoires in COVID-19. The repertoire was sequenced with immunoSEQ multiplex PCR; TCRdb's copy has only in-frame clones and lacks some. The sample carries 210,000 or so clones, 70% to 90% recorded once. Sequenced input: peripheral blood. These TCRs come from a woman in her seventies with active or convalescent COVID-19.

This clone was picked up a small number of times. The rearrangement uses TRBV9 and TRBJ1-2, with TRBD1 matching 7 bases. The CDR3 is made up of 15 amino acids. Germline-derived CDR1 and CDR2 are SGDLS and YYNGEE. V dropped 4 bases and J dropped 5; count of bases not matched to a gene: 11. CDR3 bases: TGTGCCAGCAGCCTCACTTGGACAGGTTCTTATGGCTACACCTTC. It encodes CASSLTWTGSYGYTF.

This chain uses TRBV6-6 with TRBJ1-2; TRBD1 might be the D (6 bases). Germline values: CDR1 MNHNY, CDR2 SVGAGI (reference sequence). The CDR3 is 15 residues long. The V end was cut by 4 bases, the J end by 8 bases, with 20 bases between. This CDR3 is CASSSDRQARGGYTF. The CDR3 DNA sequence: TGTGCCAGCAGTTCGGACCGACAGGCTCGAGGCGGCTACACCTTC.

The rearrangement uses TRBV7-3 and TRBJ2-3; D gene unclear. The V end lost 1 base, the J end lost 6 bases, and 8 bases lay between the germline ends. The CDR3 is made up of 13 amino acids. Germline CDR1 SGHTA, CDR2 FQGTGA. This CDR3 is CASSLRVWDTQYF. CDR3 DNA: TGTGCCAGCAGCTTAAGAGTATGGGATACGCAGTATTTT.

To note about this clone: Sequence at one end of the junction differs from germline and may be a read error. The chain carries TRBV19 and TRBJ2-5; 9 nucleotides align to TRBD2. The CDR3 runs 15 residues. Germline assignment: CDR1 LNHDA and CDR2 SQIVND (reference sequence). The CDR3 loop reads CASSIGLVAGDSRHF. DNA for the CDR3: TGTGCCAGTAGTATCGGTTTGGTAGCGGGAGATTCTCGGCACTTC.

This chain connects TRBV19 to TRBJ2-2, with D hard to call. V lost 10 bases and J lost 3, with 15 bases in between. Germline lookup yields CDR1 LNHDA and CDR2 SQIVND (reference sequence). The CDR3 is made up of 14 amino acids. The CDR3 region is CATKLRPDTGELFF. The CDR3 region has the DNA TGTGCCACTAAGCTCAGGCCAGACACCGGGGAGCTGTTTTTT.

J is TRBJ2-1 and V is TRBV6-6; TRBD2 aligns across 7 bases. Germline loops: CDR1 MNHNY, CDR2 SVGAGI (reference sequence). The CDR3 runs 14 residues. J was trimmed by 3 bases and V by 6 bases; bases with no gene match: 5. In DNA, the CDR3 is TGTGCCAGCAGGCCCGGACTAGACTACAATGAGCAGTTCTTC. It encodes CASRPGLDYNEQFF.

This clone showed up just once. The V gene is TRBV12-3 or TRBV12-4, the J gene TRBJ2-3; no firm D call. V was shortened by 3 bases and J by 0 bases, with 4 bases between the two germline ends. The CDR3 has 13 residues. The CDR3 region has the DNA TGTGCCAGCAGTTTCTTTAGCACAGATACGCAGTATTTT. Translated: CASSFFSTDTQYF.

The V and J genes are TRBV5-1 and TRBJ2-4; D is uncertain. CDR3 length: 14 amino acids. Germline-derived CDR1 and CDR2 are SGHRS and YFSETQ. V shed 0 bases and J shed 8 bases, with 12 bases lying between them. The DNA for the CDR3 is TGCGCCAGCAGCTTGGGGAGCCTGAAGGACATTCAGTACTTC. Its protein product is CASSLGSLKDIQYF.

This chain links TRBV19 with TRBJ1-1; TRBD1 is a possible D gene (5 bases). Trimming pared 5 bases from V and 1 base from J, leaving 17 bases between. Germline-derived CDR1 and CDR2 are LNHDA and SQIVND (reference sequence). The CDR3 is 16 residues long. CDR3 sequence reads: CASSLHPDSPNTEAFF. CDR3 sequence (DNA): TGTGCCAGTAGTCTACACCCCGACAGTCCGAACACTGAAGCTTTCTTT.

The V gene is TRBV5-5, the J gene TRBJ1-5; possibly TRBD1 for D (6 bases). This CDR3 has 15 amino acids. The germline V gene has CDR1 SGHKS and CDR2 YYEKEE (reference sequence). V lost 3 bases and J 4 bases, leaving 14 bases between the germline ends. CDR3 region: CASSSTPQGNQPQHF. CDR3 sequence (DNA): TGTGCCAGCAGCTCAACACCCCAGGGGAATCAGCCCCAGCATTTT.

This clone was seen just once. The rearrangement uses TRBV7-2 and TRBJ1-6, with D unresolved. Germline V gene lookup returns CDR1 SGHTA and CDR2 FQGNSA. Trimming took off 1 base at V and 7 bases at J, with 11 bases between the two ends. This CDR3 comprises 15 residues. As DNA, the CDR3 is TGTGCCAGCAGCTTAGTCGAGCACCTAAATTCACCCCTCCACTTT. Amino acids: CASSLVEHLNSPLHF.

J is TRBJ2-5 and V is TRBV4-2; 9 bases match TRBD2. This CDR3 has 20 residues. The ends lost 0 bases at V and 4 bases at J; junction bases unmatched: 18. In germline, CDR1 is LGHNA, CDR2 YNFKEQ. The CDR3 region is CASSQDTGTSRFPGAETQYF. The CDR3 DNA follows: TGTGCCAGCAGCCAAGATACCGGGACTAGCCGATTCCCTGGTGCAGAGACCCAGTACTTC.

The chain uses TRBV4-1 and TRBJ2-7; D is perhaps TRBD1 (5 bases). Trimming cost V 3 bases and J 1 base, with 10 bases left between them. Germline V gene lookup returns CDR1 MGHRA and CDR2 YSYEKL. The CDR3 is made up of 14 amino acids. CDR3 bases: TGCGCCAGCAGCCAGTCGGACAAGTCCTACGAGCAGTACTTC. It specifies CASSQSDKSYEQYF.

This clone showed up just once. The chain uses TRBV3-1 (or the pseudogene TRBV3-2) and TRBJ2-7; possible D gene TRBD2, 6 bases. Trimming shortened V by 0 bases and J by 2 bases, and 11 bases separated the two germline ends. The CDR3 runs to 15 residues. From germline, CDR1 is LGHDT and CDR2 YNNKEL (reference sequence). As DNA, the CDR3 is TGTGCCAGCAGCCAAGAGGTGCGGGGCCCCTACGAGCAGTACTTC. The encoded protein is CASSQEVRGPYEQYF.

The chain carries TRBV7-9 and TRBJ1-2, with a weak D call TRBD1 (5 bases). CDR1 SEHNR and CDR2 FQNEAQ come from the germline V gene (reference sequence). Trimming removed 6 bases from V and 4 bases from J, with 15 bases in between. The CDR3 spans 14 residues. The CDR3 DNA reads as TGTGCCAGCAGTCACGACAGTCCGCCCTATGGCTACACCTTC. Residues: CASSHDSPPYGYTF.

This clone appeared a single time. The gene calls are TRBV2 and TRBJ2-2, with 7 nucleotides matching TRBD1. CDR3 length: 14 residues. Germline-derived CDR1 and CDR2 are SNHLY and FYNNEI. V shed 5 bases and J 6 bases; nucleotides not matched to a gene: 6. This CDR3 is CASSSQGVAGELFF. CDR3 sequence (DNA): TGTGCCAGCAGTTCCCAGGGGGTGGCCGGGGAGCTGTTTTTT.

J is TRBJ2-1 and V is TRBV7-8; 10 bases are shared with TRBD2. J was trimmed by 7 bases and V by 2 bases; bases with no gene match: 11. From germline, CDR1 is SGHVS and CDR2 FQNEAQ. The CDR3 runs to 17 residues. The CDR3 nucleotides are TGTGCCAGCAGCTTAATCCTAGCGGGAGTGCAAGGGAATGAGCAGTTCTTC. It codes for CASSLILAGVQGNEQFF.

This clone was seen more than once but under ten times. The CDR3 region is CASSQVSGGYNEQFF. The CDR3 DNA is TGTGCCAGCAGCCAAGTTAGCGGTGGTTACAATGAGCAGTTCTTC. The rearrangement links TRBV3-1 (or the pseudogene TRBV3-2) to TRBJ2-1; tentatively, D is TRBD2 (6 bases). This CDR3 has 15 residues. V was shortened by 1 base and J by 4 bases, with 11 bases between the two germline ends. In germline, CDR1 is LGHDT, CDR2 YNNKEL (reference sequence).

The CDR3 loop is CASLNSGANVLTF. In DNA form, the CDR3 reads TGTGCCAGCCTAAACTCTGGGGCCAACGTCCTGACTTTC. This chain joins TRBV28 and TRBJ2-6; D not resolved. The CDR3 is 13 residues long. Trimming removed 8 bases at V and 0 bases at J, with 5 bases between. Per the germline V gene, CDR1 is MDHEN and CDR2 is SYDVKM.

The chain carries TRBV28 and TRBJ1-1; weak D call: TRBD1 (5 bases). The length of the CDR3 is 13 residues. The V end lost 7 bases, the J end lost 4 bases, and 13 bases lay between the germline ends. Per the germline V gene, CDR1 is MDHEN and CDR2 is SYDVKM. CDR3 coding DNA: TGTGCCAGCACCAATGCGGGGCGCACTGAAGCTTTCTTT. This gives the protein CASTNAGRTEAFF.

V gene TRBV5-1 combines with J gene TRBJ1-2, with D possibly TRBD1 on 6 matching bases. The CDR3 spans 13 residues. Per germline, CDR1 SGHRS and CDR2 YFSETQ. V lost 4 bases to trimming and J lost 7 bases, with 14 bases between them. The CDR3 DNA sequence: TGCGCCAGCAGCCAGACAGGCGAGGGTGGCTACACCTTC. Protein product: CASSQTGEGGYTF.

The genes are TRBV5-5 and TRBJ1-2; D ambiguous. Trimming took 2 bases from V and 3 from J, leaving 8 bases between them. This CDR3 is 13 amino acids long. Germline V gene lookup returns CDR1 SGHKS and CDR2 YYEKEE (reference sequence). The CDR3 loop reads CASSLNEDYGYTF. DNA for the CDR3: TGTGCCAGCAGCTTAAACGAGGACTATGGCTACACCTTC. The full variable domain, rest sourced from reference TRBV5-5 and TRBJ1-2, is DAGVTQSPTHLIKTRGQQVTLRCSPISGHKSVSWYQQVLGQGPQFIFQYYEKEERGRGNFPDRFSARQFPNYSSELNVNALLLGDSALYLCASSLNEDYGYTFGSGTRLTVV.

The chain links TRBV4-1 to TRBJ2-1; 9 bases are a match to TRBD1. Trimming cost V 2 bases and J 2 bases; bases outside gene matches: 4. Germline CDR1 reads MGHRA; CDR2 reads YSYEKL. This CDR3 has 16 residues. The CDR3 region has the DNA TGCGCCAGCAGCCAACCACGGGACAGGGCCTACAATGAGCAGTTCTTC. Residues: CASSQPRDRAYNEQFF.

The chain combines TRBV28 with TRBJ2-5; 10 nucleotides line up with TRBD1. CDR1 is MDHEN and CDR2 is SYDVKM in the germline V gene. J was trimmed by 5 bases and V by 7 bases; bases with no gene match: 4. The CDR3 sequence is 13 residues long. The CDR3 reads CASTTGGTETQYF. The CDR3 nucleotides read TGTGCCAGCACGACAGGGGGCACGGAGACCCAGTACTTC. Complete variable domain (other parts from reference TRBV28 and TRBJ2-5): DVKVTQSSRYLVKRTGEKVFLECVQDMDHENMFWYRQDPGLGLRLIYFSYDVKMKEKGDIPEGYSVSREKKERFSLILESASTNQTSMYLCASTTGGTETQYFGPGTRLLVL.

A remark on this clone: Other nucleotide sequences from this sample produce the same CDR3. CDR3 sequence reads: CASSPGLAGYEQYF. Written as DNA, the CDR3 is TGTGCCAGTAGCCCGGGACTAGCGGGCTACGAGCAGTACTTC. The V gene is TRBV19, the J gene TRBJ2-7; 12 positions agree with TRBD2. Germline V CDR1 and CDR2: LNHDA, SQIVND (reference sequence). The length of the CDR3 is 14 residues. The V and J ends lost 6 bases and 3 bases, in that order; junction bases with no gene match: 3.

The chain carries TRBV27 and TRBJ2-7, with D unclear. The CDR3 is made up of 15 amino acids. Trimming stripped 3 bases from V and 5 bases from J, with 17 bases between. Germline lookup yields CDR1 MNHEY and CDR2 SMNVEV (reference sequence). The CDR3 loop reads CASSLERPTLDEQYF. The DNA for the CDR3 is TGTGCCAGCAGTTTGGAACGGCCGACCCTAGACGAGCAGTACTTC.

This clone was seen a handful of times. CDR3 amino acids: CASSYEGVVSPLHF. In nucleotides, the CDR3 is TGTGCCAGCAGTTACGAGGGCGTGGTGTCACCCCTCCACTTT. V gene TRBV6-5 combines with J gene TRBJ1-6; no reliable D call. CDR1 and CDR2 from the germline V gene are MNHEY and SVGAGI. Trimming stripped 2 bases from V and 10 bases from J, with 12 bases between. CDR3 size: 14 residues.